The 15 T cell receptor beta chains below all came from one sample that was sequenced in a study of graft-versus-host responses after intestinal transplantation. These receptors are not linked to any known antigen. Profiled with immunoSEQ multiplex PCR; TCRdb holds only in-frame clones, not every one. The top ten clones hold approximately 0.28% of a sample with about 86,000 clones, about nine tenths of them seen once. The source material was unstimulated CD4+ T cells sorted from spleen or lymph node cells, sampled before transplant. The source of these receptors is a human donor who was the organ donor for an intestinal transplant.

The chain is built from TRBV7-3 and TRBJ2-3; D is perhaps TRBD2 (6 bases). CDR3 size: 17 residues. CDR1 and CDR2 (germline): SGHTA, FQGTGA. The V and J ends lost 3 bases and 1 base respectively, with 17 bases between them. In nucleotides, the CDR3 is TGTGCCAGCAGCTTGGGTCCCCCGGGAGCGGGCACAGATACGCAGTATTTT. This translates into CASSLGPPGAGTDTQYF.

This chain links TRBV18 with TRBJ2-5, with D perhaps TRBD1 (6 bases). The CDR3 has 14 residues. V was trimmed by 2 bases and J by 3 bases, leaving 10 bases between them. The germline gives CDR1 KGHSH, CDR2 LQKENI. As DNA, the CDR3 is TGTGCCAGCTCACCATTCACAGGGAAAGAGACCCAGTACTTC. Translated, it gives CASSPFTGKETQYF.

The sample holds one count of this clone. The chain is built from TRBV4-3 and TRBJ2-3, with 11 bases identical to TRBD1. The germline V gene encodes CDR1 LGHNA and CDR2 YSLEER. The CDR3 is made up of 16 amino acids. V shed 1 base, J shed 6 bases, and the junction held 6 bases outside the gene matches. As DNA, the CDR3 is TGCGCCAGCAGCCAAGGGACAGGGGGCGTTGGGGATACGCAGTATTTT. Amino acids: CASSQGTGGVGDTQYF.

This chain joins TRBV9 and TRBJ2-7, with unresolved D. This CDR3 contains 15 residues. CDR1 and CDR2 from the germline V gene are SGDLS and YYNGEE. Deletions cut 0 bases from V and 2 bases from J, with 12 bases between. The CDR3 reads CASSVGYGNPYEQYF. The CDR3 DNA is TGTGCCAGCAGCGTAGGTTACGGTAATCCCTACGAGCAGTACTTC.

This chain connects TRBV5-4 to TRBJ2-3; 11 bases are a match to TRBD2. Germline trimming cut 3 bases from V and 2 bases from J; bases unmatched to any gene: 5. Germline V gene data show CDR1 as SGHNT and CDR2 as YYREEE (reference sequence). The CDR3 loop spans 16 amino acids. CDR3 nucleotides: TGTGCCAGCAGCTCAGGACTAGCGGGCCTCACAGATACGCAGTATTTT. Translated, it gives CASSSGLAGLTDTQYF.

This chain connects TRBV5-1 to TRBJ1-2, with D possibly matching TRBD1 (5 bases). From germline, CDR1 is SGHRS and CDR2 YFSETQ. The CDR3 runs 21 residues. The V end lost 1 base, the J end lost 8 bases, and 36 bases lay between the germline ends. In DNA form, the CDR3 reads TGCGCCAGCAGCTTGTTCGCCCTGCCGGCGCAACAAGAAGACAAAACAGGCGGCTACACCTTC. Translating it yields CASSLFALPAQQEDKTGGYTF.

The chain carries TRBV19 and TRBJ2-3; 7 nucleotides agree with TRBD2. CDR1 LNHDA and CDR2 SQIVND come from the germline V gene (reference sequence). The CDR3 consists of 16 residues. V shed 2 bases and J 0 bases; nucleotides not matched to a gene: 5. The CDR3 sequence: CASSIRSGASTDTQYF. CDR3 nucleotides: TGTGCCAGTAGTATAAGAAGCGGGGCAAGCACAGATACGCAGTATTTT.

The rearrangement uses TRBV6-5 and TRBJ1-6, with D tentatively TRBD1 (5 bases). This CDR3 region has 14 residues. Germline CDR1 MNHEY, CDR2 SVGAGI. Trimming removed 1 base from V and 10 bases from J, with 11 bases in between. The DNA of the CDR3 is TGTGCCAGCAGTTACTGGCAGGACAACTCACCCCTCCACTTT. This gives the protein CASSYWQDNSPLHF.

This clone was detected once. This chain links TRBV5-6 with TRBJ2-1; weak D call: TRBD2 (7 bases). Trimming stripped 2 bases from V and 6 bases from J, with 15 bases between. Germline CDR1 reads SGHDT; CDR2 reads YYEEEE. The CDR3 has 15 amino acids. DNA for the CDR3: TGTGCCAGCAGCTTAAGGGGGGGGGCCTTCAATGAGCAGTTCTTC. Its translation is CASSLRGGAFNEQFF.

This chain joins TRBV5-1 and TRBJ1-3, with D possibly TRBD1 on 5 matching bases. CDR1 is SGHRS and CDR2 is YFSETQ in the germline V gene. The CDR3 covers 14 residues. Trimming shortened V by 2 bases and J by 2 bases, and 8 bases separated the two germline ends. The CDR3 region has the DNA TGCGCCAGCAGCTTAGGGGTAACTGGAAACACCATATATTTT. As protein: CASSLGVTGNTIYF. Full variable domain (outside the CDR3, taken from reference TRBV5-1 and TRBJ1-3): KAGVTQTPRYLIKTRGQQVTLSCSPISGHRSVSWYQQTPGQGLQFLFEYFSETQRNKGNFPGRFSGRQFSNSRSEMNVSTLELGDSALYLCASSLGVTGNTIYFGEGSWLTVV.

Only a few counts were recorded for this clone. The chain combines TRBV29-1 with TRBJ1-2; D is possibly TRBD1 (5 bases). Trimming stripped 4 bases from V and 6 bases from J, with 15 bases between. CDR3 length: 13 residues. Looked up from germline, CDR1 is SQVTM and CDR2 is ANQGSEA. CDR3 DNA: TGCAGCGTTGGAAGGGGTCGGGGGGATGGCTACACCTTC. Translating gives CSVGRGRGDGYTF. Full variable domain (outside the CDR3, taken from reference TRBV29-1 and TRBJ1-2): SAVISQKPSRDICQRGTSLTIQCQVDSQVTMMFWYRQQPGQSLTLIATANQGSEATYESGFVIDKFPISRPNLTFSTLTVSNMSPEDSSIYLCSVGRGRGDGYTFGSGTRLTVV.

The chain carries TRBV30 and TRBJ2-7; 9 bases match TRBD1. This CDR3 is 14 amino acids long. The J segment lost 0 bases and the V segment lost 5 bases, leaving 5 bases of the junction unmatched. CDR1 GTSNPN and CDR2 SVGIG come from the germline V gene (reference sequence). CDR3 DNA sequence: TGTGCCTGGGCCCGGGACAGGGCCTCCTACGAGCAGTACTTC. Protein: CAWARDRASYEQYF.

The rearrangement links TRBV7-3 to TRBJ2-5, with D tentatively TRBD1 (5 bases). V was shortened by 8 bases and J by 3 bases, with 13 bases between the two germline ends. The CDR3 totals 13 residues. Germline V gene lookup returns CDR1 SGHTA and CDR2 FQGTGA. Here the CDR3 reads CASAKGAKETQYF. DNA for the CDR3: TGTGCCAGCGCCAAAGGGGCAAAAGAGACCCAGTACTTC.

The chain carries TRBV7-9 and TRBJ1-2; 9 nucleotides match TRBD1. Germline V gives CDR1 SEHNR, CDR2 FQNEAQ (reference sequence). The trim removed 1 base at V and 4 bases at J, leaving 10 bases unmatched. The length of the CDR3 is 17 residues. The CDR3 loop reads CASSLDRDRASTYGYTF. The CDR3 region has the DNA TGTGCCAGCAGCTTAGATCGGGACAGGGCTTCTACCTATGGCTACACCTTC.

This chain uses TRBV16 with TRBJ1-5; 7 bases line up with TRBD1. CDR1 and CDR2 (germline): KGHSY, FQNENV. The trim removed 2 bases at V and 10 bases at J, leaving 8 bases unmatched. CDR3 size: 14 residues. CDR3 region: CASSQNRGGGPQHF. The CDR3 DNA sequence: TGTGCCAGCAGCCAAAACAGGGGAGGAGGACCCCAGCATTTT.